The entry that follows covers one T cell receptor (beta chain) sequence. Germline CDR1 reads KGHSH; CDR2 reads LQKENI. The V end lost 3 bases, the J end lost 3 bases, and 14 bases lay between the germline ends. This CDR3 spans 15 amino acids. Methods used by the authors: The authors estimated nucleated cell counts from reference gene primer amplification. The repertoire was sequenced with immunoSEQ multiplex PCR; TCRdb's copy has only in-frame clones and lacks some. From that table come the V and J calls and clone size; the DNA was used to work out D and trimming. Of about 26,000 clones detected, approximately 90% appear once; the ten largest clones hold roughly 3.1%. The sample belongs to a study of blood T cell repertoires in COVID-19. For the study at large: COVID-19 samples collected from the United States, Italy and Spain covered acute and convalescent phases.

This sequence originates from a human donor in a cohort sampled during active COVID-19. Sample: peripheral blood. The V and J genes are TRBV18 and TRBJ1-1, with D maybe TRBD1 (5 bases). The DNA of the CDR3 is TGTGCCAGCTCACCTCCGGCGGGGGAAGACACTGAAGCTTTCTTT. This encodes CASSPPAGEDTEAFF.